The clone carrying this TCR beta chain was seen at least ten times. Its antigen is as yet unknown. The data originate from a study of T cells in Graves' hyperthyroidism and ophthalmopathy. Study at large: Before treatment of any kind, peripheral blood was taken at initial diagnosis.

Study findings and constraints: Among clonotypes expanded in thyroid above 0.001, most were also found in blood.

The V and J ends lost 4 bases and 5 bases, in that order; junction bases with no gene match: 7. The CDR3 covers 15 residues. Germline values: CDR1 SEHNR, CDR2 FQNEAQ (reference sequence). The PBMCs were taken from 10 ml of fresh peripheral blood. TCR beta CDR3 regions were amplified from RNA. The primer set for the first-round RT-PCR of the TCR CDR3 was HTBI. TCRdb ran MiXCR on the multiplex PCR reads and lists one entry per CDR3 protein. Found here are around 300,000 distinct CDR3 sequences, approximately 15% of them singletons; the top ten hold about a third. The sample taken for sequencing was blood. The chain links TRBV7-9 to TRBJ1-2; 10 positions match TRBD1. This sequence originates from a woman aged 40-49 years with Graves' ophthalmopathy. The CDR3 DNA is TGTGCCAGCAGCTCGACCGGGACAGGGGCTTATGGCTACACCTTC. Protein sequence: CASSSTGTGAYGYTF.